This T cell receptor (beta chain) originates from a study of cytomegalovirus exposure and HLA in healthy donors. Study-level points and caveats: A later analysis showed TCR association rates differing by HLA locus, peaking at DRB1 and lowest at HLA-C.

Both 60 Vbeta primers and 13 Jbeta primers went into the PCR. Repertoires were generated with immunoSEQ multiplex PCR, while TCRdb's copy carries only in-frame clones and drops some. The table has approximately 97,000 clones, about four fifths seen once; the top ten hold roughly 5.1%. This clone came up a few times. The antigen remains unidentified. The CDR3 has 12 residues. Germline CDR1 and CDR2: LGHNT and FRNRAP. The V end was cut by 7 bases, the J end by 8 bases, with 14 bases between. The chain has TRBV12-5 and TRBJ1-2; D ambiguous. The sample consisted of PBMCs. This TCR was recovered from a man aged 40-49 years in good health and CMV-seropositive. CDR3: CASAFGGVGYTF. Here the CDR3 DNA reads TGTGCTAGTGCTTTCGGCGGGGTGGGCTACACCTTC. Full variable domain (remainder filled in from reference TRBV12-5 and TRBJ1-2): DARVTQTPRHKVTEMGQEVTMRCQPILGHNTVFWYRQTMMQGLELLAYFRNRAPLDDSGMPKDRFSAEMPDATLATLKIQPSEPRDSAVYFCASAFGGVGYTFGSGTRLTVV.